Following are 28 T cell receptor beta chains from one sample sequenced in a study of blood T cells in healthy people across ages. Next came a second PCR, run for roughly 6 to 11 cycles, which used a sample-barcoded 5' primer along with a J-beta primer mix. One entry per CDR3 protein results from TCRdb running MiXCR on the 5' RACE reads. The sample includes about 2 million distinct CDR3 sequences, roughly 50% of them seen just once. Source material: blood. These receptors all stem from a woman aged 35 to 49 in good health.

This clonotype was seen just once. The V and J genes are TRBV6-2 or TRBV6-3 and TRBJ2-1; 12 nucleotides match TRBD2. This CDR3 has 19 amino acids. With 6 bases clipped from V and 2 bases from J, the junction kept 14 bases outside the gene matches. Germline values: CDR1 MNHEY, CDR2 SVGEGT. The CDR3 region is CASSEPRTPSGGAYNEQFF. The CDR3 region has the DNA TGTGCCAGCAGCGAACCTAGGACCCCTAGCGGGGGGGCCTACAATGAGCAGTTCTTC.

The rearrangement links TRBV4-3 to TRBJ1-2; 8 bases match TRBD1. Germline V gives CDR1 LGHNA, CDR2 YSLEER. J lost 4 bases, V lost 3 bases, and 4 bases had no gene match. The CDR3 runs to 14 residues. The CDR3 bases are TGCGCCAGCAGCCAGACAGGGGCTTTCTATGGCTACACCTTC. Translation: CASSQTGAFYGYTF.

The rearrangement joins TRBV29-1 to TRBJ1-5; 7 bases align to TRBD1. This CDR3 region has 14 residues. Germline V gene data show CDR1 as SQVTM and CDR2 as ANQGSEA. V shed 6 bases and J 2 bases; nucleotides not matched to a gene: 7. CDR3 loop: CSVASGTGNQPQHF. As DNA, the CDR3 is TGCAGCGTAGCTTCCGGGACAGGCAATCAGCCCCAGCATTTT.

There are a few counts of this clonotype. The V and J genes are TRBV7-2 and TRBJ2-1; D is possibly TRBD2 (5 bases). The CDR3 is 14 amino acids. Germline V gene data show CDR1 as SGHTA and CDR2 as FQGNSA. The V end lost 3 bases, the J end lost 4 bases, and 10 bases lay between the germline ends. The CDR3 DNA reads TGTGCCAGCAGCTTTCAGCGGCTTTACAATGAGCAGTTCTTC. This gives the protein CASSFQRLYNEQFF.

V usage is TRBV20-1 and J usage is TRBJ1-4; D is unclear. CDR3 size: 10 residues. V lost 6 bases and J 8 bases, leaving 7 bases between the germline ends. Germline V gene data show CDR1 as DFQATT and CDR2 as SNEGSKA (reference sequence). DNA for the CDR3: TGCAGTGCCCCAGGCGAAAAACTGTTTTTT. Translation: CSAPGEKLFF.

This clonotype occurred a few times. The rearrangement joins TRBV2 to TRBJ2-4; weak D call: TRBD1 (5 bases). The CDR3 is made up of 14 amino acids. Germline V CDR1 and CDR2: SNHLY, FYNNEI. With 6 bases removed from V and 4 bases from J, the gap between germline ends came to 13 bases. The CDR3 DNA sequence: TGTGCCAGCAGGTCCGTGACAGCGAAAAACATTCAGTACTTC. Its protein product is CASRSVTAKNIQYF.

The chain is built from TRBV28 and TRBJ1-6; 7 bases are shared with TRBD1. Looked up from germline, CDR1 is MDHEN and CDR2 is SYDVKM. V dropped 7 bases and J dropped 12; count of bases not matched to a gene: 9. The CDR3 has 13 amino acids. The CDR3 here is CASTPDRVRPLHF. Here the CDR3 DNA reads TGTGCCAGCACCCCTGACAGGGTCCGACCCCTCCACTTT.

This clonotype was recorded a few times. The chain recombines TRBV25-1 with TRBJ2-7; 8 positions agree with TRBD1. The CDR3 covers 17 residues. J lost 6 bases, V lost 6 bases, and 19 bases had no gene match. CDR1 is MGHDK and CDR2 is SYGVNS in the germline V gene. The CDR3 sequence is CASSENYGQGGGGEQYF. The CDR3, as DNA: TGTGCCAGCAGCGAAAACTATGGACAGGGTGGAGGTGGCGAGCAGTACTTC.

J is TRBJ2-3 and V is TRBV27; 10 nucleotides match TRBD2. CDR1 and CDR2 (germline): MNHEY, SMNVEV (reference sequence). The CDR3 totals 19 residues. The V and J ends lost 6 bases and 0 bases, in that order; junction bases with no gene match: 15. For the CDR3, the DNA is TGTGCCAGCAGATTGGGACAGTTCGCTAGCGGGGGAAGCACAGATACGCAGTATTTT. Translating gives CASRLGQFASGGSTDTQYF.

The genes are TRBV28 and TRBJ2-7; TRBD2 matches at 13 bases. The CDR3 runs 18 residues. V was pared by 3 bases and J by 7 bases, with 15 bases of the junction left unmatched. Germline loops: CDR1 MDHEN, CDR2 SYDVKM. DNA of the CDR3: TGTGCCAGCAGTTTCAACGGACTAGCGGGGGAAGTTGTCAATGAGCAGTACTTC. Residues: CASSFNGLAGEVVNEQYF.

This clonotype was detected ten times or more. The V and J genes are TRBV7-2 and TRBJ2-3, with 10 positions matching TRBD2. The germline CDR1 and CDR2 sequences are SGHTA and FQGNSA. This CDR3 has 16 amino acids. After removal of 6 bases from V and 3 bases from J, the junction contained 9 bases not matched to a gene. The CDR3 DNA sequence: TGTGCCAGCAGTCTCTTAGCGGGGGGTGGAACAGATACGCAGTATTTT. This sequence encodes CASSLLAGGGTDTQYF. Full variable domain (rest looked up from reference TRBV7-2 and TRBJ2-3): GAGVSQSPSNKVTEKGKDVELRCDPISGHTALYWYRQSLGQGLEFLIYFQGNSAPDKSGLPSDRFSAERTGGSVSTLTIQRTQQEDSAVYLCASSLLAGGGTDTQYFGPGTRLTVL.

The chain joins TRBV7-9 to TRBJ2-1; D remains unclear. Looked up from germline, CDR1 is SEHNR and CDR2 is FQNEAQ (reference sequence). CDR3 length equals 13 residues. Trimming shortened V by 5 bases and J by 7 bases, and 12 bases separated the two germline ends. CDR3 in DNA: TGTGCCAGCAGCCCGGAGCTAGGGAATGAGCAGTTCTTC. It encodes CASSPELGNEQFF.

The chain recombines TRBV7-2 with TRBJ2-5, with D uncertain. CDR1 SGHTA and CDR2 FQGNSA come from the germline V gene. Trimming stripped 5 bases from V and 9 bases from J, with 19 bases between. The length of the CDR3 is 14 residues. As DNA, the CDR3 is TGTGCCAGCAGCCCCAAGGTGGCGCTGAAAGCCCAGTACTTC. This codes for CASSPKVALKAQYF.

This clonotype was seen repeatedly, ten times or more. The chain employs TRBV7-9 and TRBJ2-7; 7 nucleotides match TRBD1. This CDR3 spans 15 amino acids. With 6 bases clipped from V and 2 bases from J, the junction kept 10 bases outside the gene matches. Germline V CDR1 and CDR2: SEHNR, FQNEAQ (reference sequence). The CDR3 DNA sequence: TGTGCCAGCAGTTGGGACAGCCTAAATGCCTACGAGCAGTACTTC. Its protein is CASSWDSLNAYEQYF.

This sequence joins TRBV20-1 and TRBJ1-2; D remains ambiguous. The CDR3 extends over 15 amino acids. CDR1 is DFQATT, CDR2 SNEGSKA, per germline (reference sequence). The ends were cut back, 4 bases at V and 0 bases at J, with 15 bases in the middle. The CDR3 sequence is CSANLNLGPNYGYTF. In DNA, the CDR3 is TGCAGTGCTAATCTTAACCTAGGGCCTAACTATGGCTACACCTTC.

This chain joins TRBV6-2 or TRBV6-3 and TRBJ2-3; no clear D gene. Trimming took off 7 bases at V and 2 bases at J, with 16 bases between the two ends. Germline values: CDR1 MNHEY, CDR2 SVGEGT. This CDR3 has 15 residues. Here the CDR3 reads CASTKVAWDTDTQYF. The CDR3 DNA reads as TGTGCCAGCACCAAGGTGGCTTGGGACACAGATACGCAGTATTTT.

J is TRBJ1-1 and V is TRBV6-2 or TRBV6-3, with D possibly matching TRBD1 (6 bases). V was pared by 2 bases and J by 7 bases, with 17 bases between. This CDR3 comprises 15 residues. The germline V gene has CDR1 MNHEY and CDR2 SVGEGT. CDR3 sequence: CASSYDSYREVEAFF. The DNA of the CDR3 is TGTGCCAGCAGTTACGACAGTTACAGGGAGGTTGAAGCTTTCTTT.

Written as DNA, the CDR3 is TGTGCCAGCACCGAGTGGGGGGGAACTCAGCCCCAGCATTTT. Translated, it gives CASTEWGGTQPQHF. The J gene is TRBJ1-5, the V gene TRBV6-6; D possibly corresponds to TRBD1 (5 bases). The V and J ends lost 7 bases and 6 bases respectively, with 16 bases between them. CDR3 length equals 14 residues. CDR1 and CDR2 from the germline V gene are MNHNY and SVGAGI (reference sequence).

The chain combines TRBV20-1 with TRBJ1-5; D is unresolved. The CDR3 is made up of 14 amino acids. Germline V gene data show CDR1 as DFQATT and CDR2 as SNEGSKA (reference sequence). The germline V and J ends were trimmed by 0 bases and 0 bases, with 6 bases remaining between them. The CDR3 bases are TGCAGTGCTAGAGATCTGGATAGCAATCAGCCCCAGCATTTT. The encoded protein is CSARDLDSNQPQHF.

The CDR3: CASSQGRVSPEAFF. For the CDR3, the DNA is TGCGCCAGCAGCCAAGGCCGGGTCTCGCCTGAAGCTTTCTTT. The chain uses TRBV4-3 and TRBJ1-1; D not certain. The CDR3 length is 14 residues. From germline, CDR1 is LGHNA and CDR2 YSLEER. Trimming took off 1 base at V and 6 bases at J, with 12 bases between the two ends.

V gene TRBV28 combines with J gene TRBJ2-7; the D gene is possibly TRBD1 (6 bases). CDR1 is MDHEN, CDR2 SYDVKM, per germline. V was cut by 5 bases and J by 4 bases, with 18 bases left in between. The CDR3 has 15 amino acids. The CDR3 bases are TGTGCCAGCAGTCCCCAGGGGACCGCAGATTACGAGCAGTACTTC. This codes for CASSPQGTADYEQYF.

The CDR3 DNA follows: TGTGCCAGCAGTGAACCCGGACGGAGCAATCAGCCCCAGCATTTT. This translates into CASSEPGRSNQPQHF. The chain carries TRBV25-1 and TRBJ1-5; D not resolved. The CDR3 sequence is 15 residues long. Germline CDR1 MGHDK, CDR2 SYGVNS. V was shortened by 2 bases and J by 1 base, with 9 bases between the two germline ends.

The chain is built from TRBV29-1 and TRBJ2-5; 8 bases agree with TRBD1. V gave up 7 bases and J gave up 5 bases; unmatched junction bases: 9. The CDR3 runs 13 residues. The germline V gene has CDR1 SQVTM and CDR2 ANQGSEA. CDR3 DNA: TGCAGCGGTGGGACAGGAAAGGTCGAGACCCAGTACTTC. Translated: CSGGTGKVETQYF.

This chain links TRBV7-9 with TRBJ2-6, with no clear D. CDR1 and CDR2 (germline): SEHNR, FQNEAQ (reference sequence). V gave up 2 bases and J gave up 4 bases, with 9 bases separating them. There are 15 residues in the CDR3. The CDR3 reads CASSLSLAGANVLTF. CDR3 nucleotide sequence: TGTGCCAGCAGCTTAAGCTTAGCCGGGGCCAACGTCCTGACTTTC.

This clonotype has only a few counts. J is TRBJ2-1 and V is TRBV10-2; D perhaps matches TRBD2 (6 bases). Germline V gene sequence: CDR1 WSHSY, CDR2 SAAADI. The CDR3 covers 17 residues. The germline V and J ends were trimmed by 0 bases and 0 bases, with 12 bases remaining between them. CDR3 residues: CASSESPRGSSYNEQFF. CDR3 coding DNA: TGCGCCAGCAGTGAGTCTCCTCGGGGGAGCTCCTACAATGAGCAGTTCTTC.

The chain carries TRBV19 and TRBJ2-5; 8 positions match TRBD1. This CDR3 is built from 15 residues. V gave up 1 base and J gave up 5 bases; unmatched junction bases: 6. Looked up from germline, CDR1 is LNHDA and CDR2 is SQIVND (reference sequence). CDR3 sequence: CASSIVAGGSETQYF. In DNA form, the CDR3 reads TGTGCCAGTAGTATAGTCGCAGGGGGCTCCGAGACCCAGTACTTC. Filled out from reference TRBV19 and TRBJ2-5, the complete variable domain reads DGGITQSPKYLFRKEGQNVTLSCEQNLNHDAMYWYRQDPGQGLRLIYYSQIVNDFQKGDIAEGYSVSREKKESFPLTVTSAQKNPTAFYLCASSIVAGGSETQYFGPGTRLLVL.

The CDR3 region is CSARAGRNYNSPLHF. In nucleotides, the CDR3 is TGCAGTGCTAGAGCGGGTCGGAATTATAATTCACCCCTCCACTTT. The chain links TRBV20-1 to TRBJ1-6; no clear D. The CDR3 runs 15 residues. CDR1 and CDR2 (germline): DFQATT, SNEGSKA (reference sequence). Trimming removed 1 base from V and 4 bases from J, with 11 bases in between.

This clonotype was picked up a small number of times. The V and J genes are TRBV27 and TRBJ1-2; possibly TRBD1 for D (6 bases). The germline V and J ends were trimmed by 5 bases and 4 bases, with 23 bases remaining between them. CDR3 length: 17 residues. The V gene's germline CDR1 is MNHEY and CDR2 SMNVEV (reference sequence). The chain's CDR3 is CASSGGSGPGTPYGYTF. Written as DNA, the CDR3 is TGTGCCAGCAGTGGGGGCTCCGGCCCAGGGACACCCTATGGCTACACCTTC.